The 8 T cell receptor beta chains in this list originate from one sample, sequenced in a study of shared clonotypes between healthy human individuals. TCRdb keeps only in-frame clones here, not all; method: immunoSEQ multiplex PCR. Here the sample spans more than 1.2 million clones, approximately 98.5% being singletons. Sequencing was done on a sample of naive CD4+ T cells sorted from blood. Subset denoted: CD45RA+ positively selected. All receptors derive from a man aged 25-40 years in good health.

The J gene is TRBJ2-1, the V gene TRBV29-1, with a tentative D call TRBD1 (5 bases). The CDR3 extends over 14 amino acids. The V end lost 2 bases, the J end lost 0 bases, and 8 bases lay between the germline ends. Germline lookup yields CDR1 SQVTM and CDR2 ANQGSEA. The CDR3 region has the DNA TGCAGCGTTGAAACAGGTAGCTCCTACAATGAGCAGTTCTTC. It specifies CSVETGSSYNEQFF.

The chain employs TRBV5-1 and TRBJ2-1, with 7 bases that match TRBD2. CDR1 is SGHRS and CDR2 is YFSETQ in the germline V gene. After removal of 0 bases from V and 4 bases from J, the junction contained 7 bases not matched to a gene. The CDR3 is 16 residues long. Here the CDR3 reads CASSLVSSGRYNEQFF. The CDR3 region has the DNA TGCGCCAGCAGCTTGGTGTCTAGCGGACGGTACAATGAGCAGTTCTTC. The full variable domain, completed using reference TRBV5-1 and TRBJ2-1, is KAGVTQTPRYLIKTRGQQVTLSCSPISGHRSVSWYQQTPGQGLQFLFEYFSETQRNKGNFPGRFSGRQFSNSRSEMNVSTLELGDSALYLCASSLVSSGRYNEQFFGPGTRLTVL.

V usage is TRBV29-1 and J usage is TRBJ2-1; a weak D match, TRBD2 (6 bases). The CDR3 loop spans 14 amino acids. CDR1 is SQVTM and CDR2 is ANQGSEA in the germline V gene. The germline V and J ends were trimmed by 5 bases and 7 bases, with 18 bases remaining between them. The CDR3 sequence: CSVRSGTPGNEQFF. As DNA, the CDR3 is TGCAGCGTTCGGTCTGGGACTCCCGGTAATGAGCAGTTCTTC.

The chain has TRBV2 and TRBJ2-2, with unresolved D. Trimming shortened V by 5 bases and J by 1 base, and 11 bases separated the two germline ends. Germline values: CDR1 SNHLY, CDR2 FYNNEI. The CDR3 spans 15 residues. The CDR3 here is CASSWVQLNTGELFF. The CDR3 nucleotides read TGTGCCAGCAGTTGGGTACAGCTGAACACCGGGGAGCTGTTTTTT. Together with reference TRBV2 and TRBJ2-2, the CDR3 gives the full variable domain: EPEVTQTPSHQVTQMGQEVILRCVPISNHLYFYWYRQILGQKVEFLVSFYNNEISEKSEIFDDQFSVERPDGSNFTLKIRSTKLEDSAMYFCASSWVQLNTGELFFGEGSRLTVL.

V and J are TRBV28 and TRBJ2-7; possible D gene TRBD1, 5 bases. Germline loops: CDR1 MDHEN, CDR2 SYDVKM. CDR3 length: 12 amino acids. V was cut by 5 bases and J by 4 bases, with 9 bases left in between. The CDR3 region has the DNA TGTGCCAGCAGTCCAGGGAAGTACGAGCAGTACTTC. Translating gives CASSPGKYEQYF.

The V call is TRBV6-1, the J call TRBJ2-2, with a possible D match to TRBD1 (6 bases). Trimming removed 5 bases at V and 6 bases at J, with 13 bases between. The germline CDR1 and CDR2 sequences are MNHNS and SASEGT. There are 14 residues in the CDR3. CDR3 in DNA: TGTGCCAGCAGTCCCGGGACAAAGGCCGGGGAGCTGTTTTTT. Translated: CASSPGTKAGELFF.

The gene calls are TRBV6-5 and TRBJ2-5; 10 positions agree with TRBD1. CDR1 MNHEY and CDR2 SVGAGI come from the germline V gene. The CDR3 is 14 residues long. Unmatched junction bases numbered 6, after V lost 7 bases and J lost 4 bases. CDR3 in amino acids: CASTATGGAETQYF. In nucleotides, the CDR3 is TGTGCCAGCACCGCGACAGGGGGCGCAGAGACCCAGTACTTC.

This clone has just a few counts. Additional DNA sequences in this sample encode the identical CDR3. This sequence joins TRBV5-1 and TRBJ2-1; 8 bases line up with TRBD2. J gave up 0 bases and V 1 base, and 0 bases lay outside the gene matches. The CDR3 is 15 residues long. Germline V CDR1 and CDR2: SGHRS, YFSETQ. The CDR3 protein is CASSLTSGSYNEQFF. CDR3 coding DNA: TGCGCCAGCAGCTTGACTAGCGGCTCCTACAATGAGCAGTTCTTC.